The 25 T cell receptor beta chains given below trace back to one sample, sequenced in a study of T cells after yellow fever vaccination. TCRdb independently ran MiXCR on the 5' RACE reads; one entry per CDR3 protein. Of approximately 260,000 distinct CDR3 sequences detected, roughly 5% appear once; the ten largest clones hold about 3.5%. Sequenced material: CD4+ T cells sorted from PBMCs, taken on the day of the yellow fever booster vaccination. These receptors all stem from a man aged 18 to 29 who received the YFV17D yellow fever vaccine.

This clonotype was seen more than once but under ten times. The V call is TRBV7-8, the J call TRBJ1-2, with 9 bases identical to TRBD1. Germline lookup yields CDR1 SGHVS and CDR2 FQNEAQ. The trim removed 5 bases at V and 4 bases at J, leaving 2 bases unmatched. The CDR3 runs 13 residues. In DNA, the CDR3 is TGTGCCAGCAGCGGACAGGGGAGCTATGGCTACACCTTC. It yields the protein CASSGQGSYGYTF.

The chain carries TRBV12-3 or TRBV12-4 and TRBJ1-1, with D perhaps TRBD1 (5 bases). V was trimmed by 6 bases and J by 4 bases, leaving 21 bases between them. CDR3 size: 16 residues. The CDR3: CASSPLFDSFGTEAFF. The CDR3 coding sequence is TGTGCCAGCAGCCCCCTCTTCGACAGTTTCGGCACTGAAGCTTTCTTT.

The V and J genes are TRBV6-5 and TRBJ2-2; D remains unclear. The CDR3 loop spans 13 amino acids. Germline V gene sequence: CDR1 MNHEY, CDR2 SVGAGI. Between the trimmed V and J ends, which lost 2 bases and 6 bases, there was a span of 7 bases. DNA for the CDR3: TGTGCCAGCAGTTACGTCGAATCCGGGGAGCTGTTTTTT. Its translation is CASSYVESGELFF.

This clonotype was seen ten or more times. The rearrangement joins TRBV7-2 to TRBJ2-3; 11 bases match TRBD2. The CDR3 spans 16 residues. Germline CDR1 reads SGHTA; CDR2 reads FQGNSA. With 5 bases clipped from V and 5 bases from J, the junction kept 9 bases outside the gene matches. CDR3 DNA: TGTGCCAGCAGCGGGGCGGCGACTAGCGGGGTAGATACGCAGTATTTT. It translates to CASSGAATSGVDTQYF.

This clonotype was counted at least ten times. CDR3 residues: CASSSSGFGQPQHF. For the CDR3, the DNA is TGTGCCAGCAGCTCATCTGGATTTGGGCAGCCCCAGCATTTT. V gene TRBV7-9 combines with J gene TRBJ1-5; D unclear. Germline CDR1 and CDR2: SEHNR and FQNEAQ (reference sequence). The CDR3 is 14 amino acids. Trimming shortened V by 4 bases and J by 7 bases, and 14 bases separated the two germline ends.

The CDR3 is CASSLVQDYTDTQYF. The CDR3 nucleotides read TGCGCCAGCAGCTTGGTTCAGGACTACACAGATACGCAGTATTTT. The chain combines TRBV5-1 with TRBJ2-3; D may be TRBD2 (6 bases). The CDR3 covers 15 residues. Germline loops: CDR1 SGHRS, CDR2 YFSETQ. The V end was cut by 0 bases, the J end by 2 bases, with 10 bases between.

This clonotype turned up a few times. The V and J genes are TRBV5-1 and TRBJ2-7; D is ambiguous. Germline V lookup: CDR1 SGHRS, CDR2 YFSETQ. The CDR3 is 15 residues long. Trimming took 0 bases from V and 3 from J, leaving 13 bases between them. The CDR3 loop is CASSLVPGFYYEQYV. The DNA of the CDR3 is TGCGCCAGCAGCTTGGTACCCGGATTCTACTACGAGCAGTACGTC.

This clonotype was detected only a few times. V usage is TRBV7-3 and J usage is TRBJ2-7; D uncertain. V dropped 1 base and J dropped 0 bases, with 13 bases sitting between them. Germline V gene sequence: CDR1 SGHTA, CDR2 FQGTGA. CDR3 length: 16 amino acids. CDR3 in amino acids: CASSLKPLFCSYEQYV. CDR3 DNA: TGTGCCAGCAGCTTAAAACCTCTTTTCTGCTCCTACGAGCAGTACGTC.

CDR3 in amino acids: CASRKRWTGLNTGELFF. The CDR3 DNA sequence: TGTGCCAGCAGGAAACGCTGGACAGGGCTGAACACCGGGGAGCTGTTTTTT. The V call is TRBV12-3 or TRBV12-4, the J call TRBJ2-2; 8 nucleotides line up with TRBD1. V shed 6 bases and J 1 base; nucleotides not matched to a gene: 10. This CDR3 has 17 residues.

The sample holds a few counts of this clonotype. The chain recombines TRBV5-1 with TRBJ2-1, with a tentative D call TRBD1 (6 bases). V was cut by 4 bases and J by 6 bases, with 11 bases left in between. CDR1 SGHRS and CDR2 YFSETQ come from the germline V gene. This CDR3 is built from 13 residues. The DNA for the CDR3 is TGCGCCAGCAGCACAACAGGGATCAATGAGCAGTTCTTC. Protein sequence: CASSTTGINEQFF.

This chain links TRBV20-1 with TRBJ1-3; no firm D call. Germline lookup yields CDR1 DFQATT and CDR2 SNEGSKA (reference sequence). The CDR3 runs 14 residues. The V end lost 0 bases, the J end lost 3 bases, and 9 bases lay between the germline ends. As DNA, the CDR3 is TGCAGTGCTAGAGATTCGGGTGGTGGAAACACCATATATTTT. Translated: CSARDSGGGNTIYF.

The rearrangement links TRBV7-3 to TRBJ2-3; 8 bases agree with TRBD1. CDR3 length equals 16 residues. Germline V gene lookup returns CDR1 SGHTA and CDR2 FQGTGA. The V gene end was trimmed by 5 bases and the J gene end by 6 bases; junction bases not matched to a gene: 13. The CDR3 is CASSHVGPQGVDTQYF. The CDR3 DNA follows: TGTGCCAGCAGCCACGTAGGGCCACAGGGGGTGGATACGCAGTATTTT.

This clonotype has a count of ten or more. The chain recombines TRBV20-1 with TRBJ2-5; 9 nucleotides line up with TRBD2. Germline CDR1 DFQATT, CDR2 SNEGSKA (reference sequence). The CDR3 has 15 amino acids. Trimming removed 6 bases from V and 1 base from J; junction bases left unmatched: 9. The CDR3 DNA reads TGCAGTGCCCCACCCCCAGCGGGGGGCCAAGAGACCCAGTACTTC. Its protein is CSAPPPAGGQETQYF.

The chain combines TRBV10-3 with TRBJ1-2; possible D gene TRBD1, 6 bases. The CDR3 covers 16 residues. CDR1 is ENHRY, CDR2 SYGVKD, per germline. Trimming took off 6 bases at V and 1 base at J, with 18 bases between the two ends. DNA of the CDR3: TGTGCCATCAGAGGGGGACACATCGTCGATAACTATGGCTACACCTTC. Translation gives CAIRGGHIVDNYGYTF.

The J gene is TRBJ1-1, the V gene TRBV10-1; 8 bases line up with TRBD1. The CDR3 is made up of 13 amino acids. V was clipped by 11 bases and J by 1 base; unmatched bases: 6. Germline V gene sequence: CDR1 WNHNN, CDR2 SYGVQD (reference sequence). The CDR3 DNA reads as TGCGCCGGAGCTCAGGGGGCGAACACTGAAGCTTTCTTT. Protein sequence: CAGAQGANTEAFF.

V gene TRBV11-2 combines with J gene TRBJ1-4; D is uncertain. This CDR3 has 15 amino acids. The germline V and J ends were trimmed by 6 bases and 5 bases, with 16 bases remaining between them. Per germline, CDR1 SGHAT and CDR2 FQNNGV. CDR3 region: CASRQPGRKNEKLFF. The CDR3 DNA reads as TGTGCCAGCAGGCAACCGGGAAGAAAAAATGAAAAACTGTTTTTT.

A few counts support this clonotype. The CDR3 is CASSFEGRYSNQPQHF. The DNA of the CDR3 is TGTGCCAGCAGCTTTGAAGGGAGATATAGCAATCAGCCCCAGCATTTT. V gene TRBV7-2 combines with J gene TRBJ1-5; D gene ambiguous. Per the germline V gene, CDR1 is SGHTA and CDR2 is FQGNSA. The CDR3 runs 16 residues. Trimming shortened V by 3 bases and J by 0 bases, and 12 bases separated the two germline ends. Full variable domain (rest looked up from reference TRBV7-2 and TRBJ1-5): GAGVSQSPSNKVTEKGKDVELRCDPISGHTALYWYRQSLGQGLEFLIYFQGNSAPDKSGLPSDRFSAERTGGSVSTLTIQRTQQEDSAVYLCASSFEGRYSNQPQHFGDGTRLSIL.

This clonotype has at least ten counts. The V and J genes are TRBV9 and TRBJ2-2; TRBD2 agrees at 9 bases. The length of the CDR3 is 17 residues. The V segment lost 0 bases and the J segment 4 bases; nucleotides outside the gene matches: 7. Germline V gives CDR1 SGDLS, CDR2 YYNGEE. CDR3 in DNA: TGTGCCAGCAGCGTAGTTAGCGGGGGCCTCGGCACCGGGGAGCTGTTTTTT. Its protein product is CASSVVSGGLGTGELFF.

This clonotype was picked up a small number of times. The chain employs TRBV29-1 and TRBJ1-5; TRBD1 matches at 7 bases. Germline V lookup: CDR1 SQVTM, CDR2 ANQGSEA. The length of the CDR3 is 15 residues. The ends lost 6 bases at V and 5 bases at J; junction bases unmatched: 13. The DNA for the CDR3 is TGCAGCGTGACTCAGACAGGGCGGGGGGATCAGCCCCAGCATTTT. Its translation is CSVTQTGRGDQPQHF. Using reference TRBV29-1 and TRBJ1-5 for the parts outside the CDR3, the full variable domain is SAVISQKPSRDICQRGTSLTIQCQVDSQVTMMFWYRQQPGQSLTLIATANQGSEATYESGFVIDKFPISRPNLTFSTLTVSNMSPEDSSIYLCSVTQTGRGDQPQHFGDGTRLSIL.

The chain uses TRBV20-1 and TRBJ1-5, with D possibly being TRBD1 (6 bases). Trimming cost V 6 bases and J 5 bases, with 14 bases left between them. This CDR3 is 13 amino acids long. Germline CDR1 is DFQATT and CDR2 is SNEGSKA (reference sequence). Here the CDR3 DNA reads TGCAGTGCCCCGACAGGAGCCTATCAGCCCCAGCATTTT. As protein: CSAPTGAYQPQHF.

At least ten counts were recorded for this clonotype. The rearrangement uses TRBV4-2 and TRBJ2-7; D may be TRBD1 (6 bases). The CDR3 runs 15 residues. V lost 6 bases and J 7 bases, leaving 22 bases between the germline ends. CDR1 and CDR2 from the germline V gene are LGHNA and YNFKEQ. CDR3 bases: TGTGCCAGCAGGAGGACAGCTGGGGGTATTCGGGAGCAGTACTTC. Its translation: CASRRTAGGIREQYF.

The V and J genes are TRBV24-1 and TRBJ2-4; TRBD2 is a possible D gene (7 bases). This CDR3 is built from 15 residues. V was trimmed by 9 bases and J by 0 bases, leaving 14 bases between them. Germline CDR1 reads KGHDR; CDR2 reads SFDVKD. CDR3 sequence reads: CATLRGGLAKNIQYF. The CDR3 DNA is TGTGCCACCCTGAGGGGGGGGCTAGCCAAAAACATTCAGTACTTC.

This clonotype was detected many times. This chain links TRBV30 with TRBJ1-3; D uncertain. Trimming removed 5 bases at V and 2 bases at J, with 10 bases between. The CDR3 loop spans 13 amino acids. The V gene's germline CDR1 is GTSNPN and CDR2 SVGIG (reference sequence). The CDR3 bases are TGTGCCTGGGACTTCTCAACTGGAAACACCATATATTTT. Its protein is CAWDFSTGNTIYF.

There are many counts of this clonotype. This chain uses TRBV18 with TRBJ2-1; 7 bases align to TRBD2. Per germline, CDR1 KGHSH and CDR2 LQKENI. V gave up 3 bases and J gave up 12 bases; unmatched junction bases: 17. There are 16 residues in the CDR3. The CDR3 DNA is TGTGCCAGCTCACCCGGACTAGAGCCCTACAATGAGCGGCAGTTCTTC. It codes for CASSPGLEPYNERQFF.

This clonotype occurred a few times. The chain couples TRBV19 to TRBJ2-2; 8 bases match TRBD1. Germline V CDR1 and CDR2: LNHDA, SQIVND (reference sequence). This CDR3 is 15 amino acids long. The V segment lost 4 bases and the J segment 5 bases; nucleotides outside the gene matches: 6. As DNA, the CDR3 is TGTGCCAGTAGTACGCCAGGGGGCAGGACCGGGGAGCTGTTTTTT. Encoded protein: CASSTPGGRTGELFF.